This T cell receptor beta chain was recorded in a study of T cells after yellow fever vaccination. Template switching with 5'RACE generated the TCR cDNA and added a universal primer site and UMIs. TCRdb ran MiXCR on the 5' RACE reads and lists one entry per CDR3 protein. The repertoire holds some 390,000 distinct CDR3 sequences, under 20% seen once, with 18% in the top ten. This clonotype was seen more than once but under ten times. This CDR3 comprises 15 residues. V shed 1 base and J shed 0 bases, with 8 bases lying between them. Germline lookup yields CDR1 SGHTA and CDR2 FQGNSA. The sample consisted of PBMCs, taken before the yellow fever booster vaccination. This chain uses TRBV7-2 with TRBJ2-3; D is perhaps TRBD1 (5 bases). The source is a man aged 18 to 30 who received the YFV17D yellow fever vaccine. CDR3 sequence reads: CASSLDRSSTDTQYF. Written as DNA, the CDR3 is TGTGCCAGCAGCTTAGACAGGTCGAGCACAGATACGCAGTATTTT.